These 5 T cell receptor beta chains originate from one sample sequenced in a study of cytomegalovirus exposure and HLA in healthy donors. PCR involved 60 Vbeta and 13 Jbeta primers. Profiling relied on immunoSEQ multiplex PCR, and the TCRdb table lists in-frame clones only, not all of them. The table has about 160,000 clones, over 65% seen once; the top ten hold under 5.5%. Material for sequencing was PBMCs. The receptor set was obtained from a man younger than 35 in good health and CMV-seropositive.

The V and J genes are TRBV2 and TRBJ1-1; no reliable D call. This CDR3 spans 13 amino acids. Trimming left V 5 bases short and J 0 bases short, with 7 bases between. Germline-derived CDR1 and CDR2 are SNHLY and FYNNEI. CDR3 sequence (DNA): TGTGCCAGCAGTCCGAGGATGAACACTGAAGCTTTCTTT. This codes for CASSPRMNTEAFF.

The chain carries TRBV30 and TRBJ1-2; D perhaps matches TRBD1 (6 bases). The V gene lost 0 bases and the J gene lost 8 bases, with 16 bases spanning the gap. Germline V lookup: CDR1 GTSNPN, CDR2 SVGIG (reference sequence). This CDR3 comprises 14 residues. The CDR3 coding sequence is TGTGCCTGGAGTGTCTTACAGGGTGTGTGGGGCTACACCTTC. It specifies CAWSVLQGVWGYTF. The complete variable domain, with remaining parts taken from reference TRBV30 and TRBJ1-2, reads SQTIHQWPATLVQPVGSPLSLECTVEGTSNPNLYWYRQAAGRGLQLLFYSVGIGQISSEVPQNLSASRPQDRQFILSSKKLLLSDSGFYLCAWSVLQGVWGYTFGSGTRLTVV.

The sample holds one count of this clone. As DNA, the CDR3 is TGTGCCAGCAGTTACGGGGGGGCGGAGGAGACCCAGTACTTC. Translating it yields CASSYGGAEETQYF. The chain has TRBV6-5 and TRBJ2-5; D possibly corresponds to TRBD2 (7 bases). The V end was cut by 2 bases, the J end by 5 bases, with 12 bases between. Germline V gene sequence: CDR1 MNHEY, CDR2 SVGAGI. This CDR3 has 14 residues.

The rearrangement links TRBV11-1 to TRBJ2-7; D perhaps matches TRBD2 (6 bases). The length of the CDR3 is 11 residues. CDR1 SGHAT and CDR2 FQDESV come from the germline V gene (reference sequence). Trimming left V 6 bases short and J 4 bases short, with 7 bases between. DNA of the CDR3: TGTGCCAGCAGTCGGGGGTACGAGCAGTACGTC. Protein sequence: CASSRGYEQYV.

This clone was observed a handful of times. The V and J genes are TRBV10-3 and TRBJ1-1; 9 bases fit TRBD1. The CDR3 is 17 residues long. The germline V gene encodes CDR1 ENHRY and CDR2 SYGVKD. The V and J ends lost 2 bases and 5 bases, in that order; junction bases with no gene match: 12. CDR3 amino acids: CAISEGTSGTGKTEAFF. DNA of the CDR3: TGTGCCATCAGTGAGGGAACATCCGGGACAGGGAAAACTGAAGCTTTCTTT.